A single sample is the source of the 2 T cell receptor beta chains below, sequenced in a study of blood T cells in healthy people across ages. Together with a sample-barcoded 5' primer, a J-beta primer mix was included in a second PCR lasting roughly 6 to 12 cycles. TCRdb redid the calling of the 5' RACE reads with MiXCR, one entry per CDR3 protein. The sample has 850,000 to 1,000,000 distinct CDR3 sequences, roughly 47% seen once. The sequencing input was blood. The receptors here all came from a woman aged 55-69 years in good health.

This clonotype was counted ten times or more. The rearrangement joins TRBV28 to TRBJ2-7; 10 nucleotides match TRBD2. The ends lost 2 bases at V and 2 bases at J; junction bases unmatched: 3. The CDR3 length is 15 residues. The germline V gene encodes CDR1 MDHEN and CDR2 SYDVKM. Here the CDR3 DNA reads TGTGCCAGCAGTTTAGGCCTAGCGGGAGCCTACGAGCAGTACTTC. This encodes CASSLGLAGAYEQYF. The full variable domain, completed using reference TRBV28 and TRBJ2-7, is DVKVTQSSRYLVKRTGEKVFLECVQDMDHENMFWYRQDPGLGLRLIYFSYDVKMKEKGDIPEGYSVSREKKERFSLILESASTNQTSMYLCASSLGLAGAYEQYFGPGTRLTVT.

This chain connects TRBV29-1 to TRBJ1-2, with no clear D. Germline values: CDR1 SQVTM, CDR2 ANQGSEA. V lost 4 bases and J lost 2, with 14 bases in between. CDR3 length: 14 residues. The DNA for the CDR3 is TGCAGCGTTGTAGGACTGAACTCCAACTATGGCTACACCTTC. This sequence encodes CSVVGLNSNYGYTF. The whole variable domain, remainder taken from reference TRBV29-1 and TRBJ1-2, is SAVISQKPSRDICQRGTSLTIQCQVDSQVTMMFWYRQQPGQSLTLIATANQGSEATYESGFVIDKFPISRPNLTFSTLTVSNMSPEDSSIYLCSVVGLNSNYGYTFGSGTRLTVV.